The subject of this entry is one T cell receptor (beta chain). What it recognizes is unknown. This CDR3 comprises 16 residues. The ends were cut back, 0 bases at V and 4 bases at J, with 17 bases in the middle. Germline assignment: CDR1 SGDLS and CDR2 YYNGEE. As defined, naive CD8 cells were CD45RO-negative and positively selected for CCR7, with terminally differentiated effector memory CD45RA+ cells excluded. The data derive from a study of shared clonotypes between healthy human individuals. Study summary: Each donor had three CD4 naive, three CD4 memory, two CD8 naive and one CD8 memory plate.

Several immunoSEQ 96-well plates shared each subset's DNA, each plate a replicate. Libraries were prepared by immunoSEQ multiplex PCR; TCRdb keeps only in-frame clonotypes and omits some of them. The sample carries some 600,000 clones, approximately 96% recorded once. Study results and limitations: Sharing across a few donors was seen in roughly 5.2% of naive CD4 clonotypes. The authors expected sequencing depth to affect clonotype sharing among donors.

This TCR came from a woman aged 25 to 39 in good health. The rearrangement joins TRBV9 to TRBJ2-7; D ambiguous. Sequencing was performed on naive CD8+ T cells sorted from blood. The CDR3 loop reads CASSVAPLSAAYEQYF. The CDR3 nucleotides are TGTGCCAGCAGCGTAGCCCCGCTCTCGGCGGCTTACGAGCAGTACTTC. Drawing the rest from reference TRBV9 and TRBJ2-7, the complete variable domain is DSGVTQTPKHLITATGQRVTLRCSPRSGDLSVYWYQQSLDQGLQFLIQYYNGEERAKGNILERFSAQQFPDLHSELNLSSLELGDSALYFCASSVAPLSAAYEQYFGPGTRLTVT.